The clone carrying this T cell receptor beta chain was seen many times. The antigen is unknown. This sample is drawn from a study of read filtering for tumor transcriptome and immune sequencing. The wider study: R-ISS stage counts were eight or nine for I, 15 to 20 for II, 6 or 7 for III.

Broader study findings: In IR-seq, single-read clonotypes were roughly 80% of clonotypes but around 3.5% of reads. IR-seq captured clonotypes deeper and more reliably than RNA-seq.

The length of the CDR3 is 13 residues. The V and J ends lost 4 bases and 7 bases respectively, with 14 bases between them. The germline CDR1 and CDR2 sequences are MNHEY and SVGEGT. Molecular barcoded adaptors covering alpha/delta and beta/gamma chains were used on roughly 370 ng RNA. TCRdb analysed the reads with MiXCR anew, one entry per CDR3 protein. The top ten clones hold more than 12% of a sample with 49,000 or so distinct CDR3 sequences, roughly 12% of them seen once. Sequencing was carried out using a population of CD138-negative cells sorted from bone marrow. The clonotype originates from a donor at least 40 years old with multiple myeloma. The V gene is TRBV6-2 or TRBV6-3, the J gene TRBJ2-7, with D tentatively TRBD1 or TRBD2 (6 bases each). The CDR3 spells CASSFDRRGEQYF. CDR3 DNA sequence: TGTGCCAGCAGTTTCGACAGGAGGGGGGAGCAGTACTTC.